The 3 T cell receptor beta chains reported below all come from one sample, sequenced in a study of cytomegalovirus exposure and HLA in healthy donors (dated by TCRdb to about 2017). Library prep was done by the immunoSEQ multiplex PCR assay. The multiplex PCR relied on a mix of 60 forward primers for TCR Vbeta segments and 13 reverse primers for TCR Jbeta segments. Here the immuneACCESS table is served through TCRdb, limited to in-frame sequences with V and J called. Missing clones are a known gap in these copies; in checked studies unresolved V genes cover under half, and the rest lacks a known reason. This sample has under 250,000 clones in its table, and about four fifths of those were observed once. Together, the top ten hold around 9.6% of the sample. The sequencing input was PBMCs. The receptors stem from a woman between 50 and 59 years old in good health and CMV-seropositive.

This clone has only one observation. The V call is TRBV7-3, the J call TRBJ2-1; D is perhaps TRBD2 (6 bases). The CDR3 has 15 amino acids. Trimming stripped 5 bases from V and 8 bases from J, with 19 bases between. CDR1 is SGHTA, CDR2 FQGTGA, per germline. In DNA form, the CDR3 reads TGTGCCAGCAGCCTGACTCCGACTAGATCTTATGAGCAGTTCTTC. This translates into CASSLTPTRSYEQFF.

This sequence joins TRBV7-9 and TRBJ1-1, with D possibly being TRBD1 (5 bases). Trimming shortened V by 5 bases and J by 1 base, and 26 bases separated the two germline ends. This CDR3 has 19 amino acids. CDR1 and CDR2 from the germline V gene are SEHNR and FQNEAQ (reference sequence). The CDR3 DNA follows: TGTGCCAGCAGCCGACTCAAACGCATAAGTCAGGGAACGAACACTGAAGCTTTCTTT. Protein: CASSRLKRISQGTNTEAFF.

CDR3 sequence reads: CASRKQGLAGANVLTF. In DNA form, the CDR3 reads TGTGCCAGCAGGAAACAGGGGCTGGCTGGGGCCAACGTCCTGACTTTC. The chain couples TRBV6-6 to TRBJ2-6; 7 bases are shared with TRBD1. The junction had 7 bases not matched to a gene; V was cut back by 6 bases and J by 2 bases. CDR1 and CDR2 (germline): MNHNY, SVGAGI (reference sequence). The length of the CDR3 is 16 residues.